The present T cell receptor beta chain was sequenced within a study of blood T cell repertoires in COVID-19. Study at large: COVID-19 samples from acute and convalescent phases originated in the United States, Italy and Spain. PBMCs, B-cell-depleted T cells, or T cells were the source of the cDNA or gDNA that made up the material.

This clone was found once. Authors' analysis steps: Estimation of nucleated cell counts was performed using reference gene primer amplification. Produced via immunoSEQ multiplex PCR; TCRdb's table is partial and in-frame only. The D gene and trimming were derived from the DNA, and the V and J assignments and clone size from that table. This sample has some 170,000 clones, with approximately 86% found just once. Germline CDR1 and CDR2: GTSNPN and SVGIG (reference sequence). V was shortened by 2 bases and J by 5 bases, with 10 bases between the two germline ends. This CDR3 has 13 amino acids. The chain recombines TRBV30 with TRBJ1-5; no reliable D call. Input material: peripheral blood. This clonotype originated in a woman aged 50 to 60 with acute or convalescent COVID-19. Here the CDR3 reads CAWSQRMDQPQHF. The CDR3, as DNA: TGTGCCTGGAGTCAGAGGATGGATCAGCCCCAGCATTTT.